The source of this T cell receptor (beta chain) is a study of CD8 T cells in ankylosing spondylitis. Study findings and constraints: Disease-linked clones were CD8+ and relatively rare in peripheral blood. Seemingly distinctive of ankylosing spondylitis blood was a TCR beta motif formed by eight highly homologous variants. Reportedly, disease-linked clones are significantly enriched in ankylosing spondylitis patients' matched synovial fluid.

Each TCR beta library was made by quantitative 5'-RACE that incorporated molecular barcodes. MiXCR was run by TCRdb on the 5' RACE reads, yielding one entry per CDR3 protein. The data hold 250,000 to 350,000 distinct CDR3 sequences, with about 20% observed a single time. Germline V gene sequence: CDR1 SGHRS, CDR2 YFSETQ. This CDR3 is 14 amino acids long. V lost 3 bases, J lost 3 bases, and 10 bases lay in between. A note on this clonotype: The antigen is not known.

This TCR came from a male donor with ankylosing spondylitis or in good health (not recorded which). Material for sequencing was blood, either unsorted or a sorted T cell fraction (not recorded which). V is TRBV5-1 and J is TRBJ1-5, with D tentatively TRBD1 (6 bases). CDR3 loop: CASSSGQLNQPQHF. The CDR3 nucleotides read TGCGCCAGCAGCTCGGGACAACTCAATCAGCCCCAGCATTTT. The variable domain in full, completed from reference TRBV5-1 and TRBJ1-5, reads KAGVTQTPRYLIKTRGQQVTLSCSPISGHRSVSWYQQTPGQGLQFLFEYFSETQRNKGNFPGRFSGRQFSNSRSEMNVSTLELGDSALYLCASSSGQLNQPQHFGDGTRLSIL.